This T cell receptor (beta chain) derives from a study of cytomegalovirus exposure and HLA in healthy donors. Notes on the study in general: Most CMV-associated TCR beta chains were later found to appear HLA-restricted. About 87% or about 30% of the time was how often most TCR beta V segments were productive, according to an earlier analysis. Reportedly, cytomegalovirus status was diagnosed with high sensitivity and specificity.

On this clone itself: What it binds is not known.

The PCR had 60 Vbeta and 13 Jbeta primers. Assay used: immunoSEQ multiplex PCR; TCRdb lists only in-frame clones, some missing. The sample yields roughly 130,000 clones, roughly 88% seen once. J gave up 10 bases and V 2 bases, and 4 bases lay outside the gene matches. Germline V gene sequence: CDR1 WNHNN, CDR2 SYGVQD (reference sequence). The CDR3 is 13 residues long. Sequenced: PBMCs. The sequence was collected from a woman in her thirties or forties in good health and CMV-seronegative. The chain couples TRBV10-1 to TRBJ2-1; 8 bases fit TRBD2. The CDR3 is CASSEGTREEQFF. DNA of the CDR3: TGCGCCAGCAGTGAGGGGACTAGGGAAGAGCAGTTCTTC.